These 27 T cell receptor beta chains were sequenced from one sample in a study of blood T cell repertoires in COVID-19. Profiling relied on immunoSEQ multiplex PCR, and the TCRdb table lists in-frame clones only, not all of them. The top ten hold around 15% of the sample, which has about 100,000 clones, about 82% seen once. The sequencing sample was made of peripheral blood. These TCRs come from a man aged 50-59 years with active or convalescent COVID-19.

This sequence joins TRBV15 and TRBJ2-7; D uncertain. The CDR3 is made up of 13 amino acids. Germline lookup yields CDR1 LNHNV and CDR2 YYDKDF (reference sequence). With 0 bases removed from V and 2 bases from J, the gap between germline ends came to 5 bases. This CDR3 is CATSRDPAYEQYF. CDR3 coding DNA: TGTGCCACCAGCAGAGATCCGGCCTACGAGCAGTACTTC. Filled out from reference TRBV15 and TRBJ2-7, the complete variable domain reads DAMVIQNPRYQVTQFGKPVTLSCSQTLNHNVMYWYQQKSSQAPKLLFHYYDKDFNNEADTPDNFQSRRPNTSFCFLDIRSPGLGDTAMYLCATSRDPAYEQYFGPGTRLTVT.

This clone has only one observation. The V and J genes are TRBV18 and TRBJ2-3, with TRBD2 identical over 11 bases. The CDR3 covers 15 residues. V dropped 4 bases and J dropped 6; count of bases not matched to a gene: 6. The V gene's germline CDR1 is KGHSH and CDR2 LQKENI. The CDR3, as DNA: TGTGCCAGCTCACTCGGACTAGCGGGTAGTGATACGCAGTATTTT. This gives the protein CASSLGLAGSDTQYF. Filled out from reference TRBV18 and TRBJ2-3, the complete variable domain reads NAGVMQNPRHLVRRRGQEARLRCSPMKGHSHVYWYRQLPEEGLKFMVYLQKENIIDESGMPKERFSAEFPKEGPSILRIQQVVRGDSAAYFCASSLGLAGSDTQYFGPGTRLTVL.

The CDR3 coding sequence is TGTGCCAGCAGTGAAGAGGGGGACAGGGGATACTACGAGCAGTACTTC. Translating gives CASSEEGDRGYYEQYF. This rearrangement joins TRBV11-3 to TRBJ2-7, with 10 bases matching TRBD1. The CDR3 has 16 residues. The V segment lost 6 bases and the J segment 3 bases; nucleotides outside the gene matches: 11. Germline CDR1 reads SGHNT; CDR2 reads YENEEA.

V and J are TRBV5-1 and TRBJ2-2; maybe TRBD2 (6 bases). Germline V CDR1 and CDR2: SGHRS, YFSETQ. The CDR3 is 14 residues long. V dropped 1 base and J dropped 3 bases, with 7 bases sitting between them. Here the CDR3 reads CASSLSGDTGELFF. DNA of the CDR3: TGCGCCAGCAGCTTGTCGGGGGACACCGGGGAGCTGTTTTTT.

The chain has TRBV5-8 and TRBJ1-2; TRBD1 matches 9 bases. Germline V gives CDR1 SGHTS, CDR2 YDEGEE. Germline trimming cut 4 bases from V and 4 bases from J; bases unmatched to any gene: 8. The CDR3 has 15 amino acids. The DNA for the CDR3 is TGTGCCAGCAGCATGCGGACAGGGGCTATCTATGGCTACACCTTC. Protein: CASSMRTGAIYGYTF.

The chain couples TRBV19 to TRBJ1-1, with D unclear. CDR3 length equals 12 residues. Germline V gene lookup returns CDR1 LNHDA and CDR2 SQIVND (reference sequence). V lost 8 bases, J lost 4 bases, and 11 bases lay in between. This CDR3 is CASPERVTEAFF. The CDR3 DNA reads TGTGCCAGTCCGGAGAGGGTCACTGAAGCTTTCTTT.

This clone was seen only a few times. The rearrangement links TRBV9 to TRBJ2-7, with D perhaps TRBD2 (6 bases). The ends were cut back, 0 bases at V and 6 bases at J, with 16 bases in the middle. The germline CDR1 and CDR2 sequences are SGDLS and YYNGEE. The length of the CDR3 is 15 residues. The CDR3 nucleotides are TGTGCCAGCAGCGTAGGGGGAGGCCAAAGAGGCGAGCAGTACTTC. It yields the protein CASSVGGGQRGEQYF.

V is TRBV5-1 and J is TRBJ2-5; 11 positions match TRBD2. The CDR3 is 16 residues long. J was trimmed by 4 bases and V by 4 bases; bases with no gene match: 9. CDR1 and CDR2 from the germline V gene are SGHRS and YFSETQ. The CDR3, as DNA: TGCGCCAGCAGCCCCTTACTAGCGGGAGAGGGAGAGACCCAGTACTTC. Its translation: CASSPLLAGEGETQYF.

This clone was counted a few times. The chain employs TRBV19 and TRBJ1-5, with a tentative D call TRBD1 (6 bases). This CDR3 spans 16 amino acids. V lost 4 bases to trimming and J lost 4 bases, with 17 bases between them. The V gene's germline CDR1 is LNHDA and CDR2 SQIVND (reference sequence). The CDR3 protein is CASSTTQRGTNQPQHF. CDR3 nucleotide sequence: TGTGCCAGTAGTACGACCCAGAGGGGGACAAATCAGCCCCAGCATTTT.

This rearrangement joins TRBV10-3 to TRBJ2-3, with TRBD2 matching 13 bases. The CDR3 sequence is 15 residues long. Germline V lookup: CDR1 ENHRY, CDR2 SYGVKD. J lost 0 bases, V lost 6 bases, and 0 bases had no gene match. The CDR3 loop is CAIRLAGGSTDTQYF. The CDR3 DNA is TGTGCCATCAGACTAGCGGGAGGGAGCACAGATACGCAGTATTTT.

CDR3 nucleotides: TGTGCCAGCTCGGTCGGACAGGGAGGGAACACTGAAGCTTTCTTT. It specifies CASSVGQGGNTEAFF. V usage is TRBV18 and J usage is TRBJ1-1; 8 nucleotides line up with TRBD1. V gave up 6 bases and J gave up 1 base; unmatched junction bases: 7. CDR3 length equals 15 residues. CDR1 and CDR2 from the germline V gene are KGHSH and LQKENI.

The genes are TRBV25-1 and TRBJ2-1; 8 bases are shared with TRBD2. Trimming at V came to 3 bases and at J to 9 bases, leaving 10 bases not matched to a gene. The CDR3 sequence is 15 residues long. Germline assignment: CDR1 MGHDK and CDR2 SYGVNS. The CDR3 bases are TGTGCCAGCAGTGATCCTCTCGGGAGGGTGGGTGAGCAGTTCTTC. Translated, it gives CASSDPLGRVGEQFF.

V gene TRBV6-2 or TRBV6-3 combines with J gene TRBJ1-5; 7 nucleotides match TRBD1. Germline CDR1 MNHEY, CDR2 SVGEGT. The CDR3 is made up of 14 amino acids. The junction had 6 bases not matched to a gene; V was cut back by 5 bases and J by 5 bases. The DNA of the CDR3 is TGTGCCAGCAGTCGGACAGGAGGAGATCAGCCCCAGCATTTT. It codes for CASSRTGGDQPQHF.

The rearrangement uses TRBV12-3 or TRBV12-4 and TRBJ1-1; D perhaps matches TRBD1 (6 bases). This CDR3 has 12 residues. Trimming removed 6 bases at V and 7 bases at J, with 12 bases between. The CDR3 nucleotides are TGTGCCAGCAGCCCAATAGGGGGTGAAGCTTTCTTT. Protein: CASSPIGGEAFF.

V usage is TRBV7-6 and J usage is TRBJ1-1, with 7 bases matching TRBD1. The CDR3 is 14 residues long. Germline V gene lookup returns CDR1 SGHVS and CDR2 FNYEAQ. V dropped 4 bases and J dropped 5; count of bases not matched to a gene: 7. The CDR3 sequence: CASSSTGAGTEAFF. The CDR3, as DNA: TGTGCCAGCAGCTCTACAGGGGCGGGTACTGAAGCTTTCTTT.

The chain has TRBV28 and TRBJ1-6; TRBD1 matches at 8 bases. The V and J ends lost 1 base and 10 bases, in that order; junction bases with no gene match: 6. CDR3 length equals 15 residues. CDR1 MDHEN and CDR2 SYDVKM come from the germline V gene. The CDR3 DNA sequence: TGTGCCAGCAGTTTATTTCAGGGGGCAAGGTCACCCCTCCACTTT. This encodes CASSLFQGARSPLHF.

The chain employs TRBV5-5 and TRBJ1-1; D perhaps matches TRBD1 (5 bases). CDR3 length: 14 amino acids. Germline CDR1 is SGHKS and CDR2 is YYEKEE (reference sequence). The V and J ends lost 1 base and 1 base respectively, with 8 bases between them. CDR3: CASSLLTANTEAFF. DNA of the CDR3: TGTGCCAGCAGCTTGCTGACAGCGAACACTGAAGCTTTCTTT.

V usage is TRBV6-5 and J usage is TRBJ1-2; a possible D gene is TRBD1 (5 bases). CDR1 MNHEY and CDR2 SVGAGI come from the germline V gene. Trimming shortened V by 2 bases and J by 2 bases, and 12 bases separated the two germline ends. The CDR3 has 15 amino acids. The CDR3, as DNA: TGTGCCAGCAGTTACGGGCAGGGAATCAACTATGGCTACACCTTC. Translating gives CASSYGQGINYGYTF.

The count of this clone is one. J is TRBJ2-3 and V is TRBV19, with D maybe TRBD2 (6 bases). Germline V lookup: CDR1 LNHDA, CDR2 SQIVND (reference sequence). Trimming stripped 8 bases from V and 2 bases from J, with 11 bases between. The length of the CDR3 is 13 residues. The CDR3 nucleotides read TGTGCCAGTGCGGGAAGCCTCACAGATACGCAGTATTTT. This translates into CASAGSLTDTQYF.

This chain connects TRBV20-1 to TRBJ2-3, with TRBD2 matching over 7 bases. The CDR3 runs 14 residues. Unmatched junction bases numbered 7, after V lost 3 bases and J lost 4 bases. CDR1 DFQATT and CDR2 SNEGSKA come from the germline V gene (reference sequence). In DNA, the CDR3 is TGCAGTGCTAGTCTTGCGGCGGGAGCAGATACGCAGTATTTT. It specifies CSASLAAGADTQYF.

This chain uses TRBV12-3 or TRBV12-4 with TRBJ1-5; D is unresolved. The ends were cut back, 2 bases at V and 7 bases at J, with 9 bases in the middle. The CDR3 contains 13 residues. CDR3 residues: CASSLSGEQPQHF. CDR3 coding DNA: TGTGCCAGCAGTTTATCCGGGGAACAGCCCCAGCATTTT.

This chain connects TRBV4-1 to TRBJ1-1; D perhaps matches TRBD1 (5 bases). Germline V gene data show CDR1 as MGHRA and CDR2 as YSYEKL. There are 15 residues in the CDR3. V gave up 3 bases and J gave up 5 bases, with 16 bases separating them. CDR3 residues: CASSHGGTWRTEAFF. Here the CDR3 DNA reads TGCGCCAGCAGCCATGGGGGGACGTGGAGGACTGAAGCTTTCTTT.

The chain couples TRBV5-5 to TRBJ1-5; a weak D match, TRBD1 (5 bases). V gave up 3 bases and J gave up 6 bases, with 16 bases separating them. This CDR3 contains 15 residues. Germline V gene sequence: CDR1 SGHKS, CDR2 YYEKEE (reference sequence). CDR3 DNA sequence: TGTGCCAGCAGCTCTGCCCCAGGGTCACGTCAGCCCCAGCATTTT. Protein: CASSSAPGSRQPQHF.

This clone was observed a single time. The rearrangement links TRBV5-4 to TRBJ1-2, with D uncertain. CDR3 length: 14 amino acids. The germline V gene has CDR1 SGHNT and CDR2 YYREEE (reference sequence). V lost 0 bases and J 6 bases, leaving 12 bases between the germline ends. The chain's CDR3 is CASSLASGNNGYTF. The CDR3 nucleotides are TGTGCCAGCAGCTTGGCATCGGGGAACAATGGCTACACCTTC.

J is TRBJ1-3 and V is TRBV29-1, with TRBD1 matching 11 bases. Trimming took 5 bases from V and 1 from J; bases not matched to a gene: 7. Germline CDR1 reads SQVTM; CDR2 reads ANQGSEA. CDR3 length: 16 amino acids. The CDR3 DNA follows: TGCAGCGTTAATTCCGGGACAGGGGGATCTGGAAACACCATATATTTT. Protein: CSVNSGTGGSGNTIYF.

This chain uses TRBV19 with TRBJ2-1; TRBD2 agrees at 8 bases. Germline V gene sequence: CDR1 LNHDA, CDR2 SQIVND (reference sequence). The trim removed 5 bases at V and 10 bases at J, leaving 7 bases unmatched. The CDR3 sequence is 13 residues long. The CDR3 spells CASSSQTGGEQFF. CDR3 in DNA: TGTGCCAGTAGTTCCCAGACGGGGGGGGAGCAGTTCTTC. Combining the CDR3 with reference TRBV19 and TRBJ2-1 gives the whole variable domain DGGITQSPKYLFRKEGQNVTLSCEQNLNHDAMYWYRQDPGQGLRLIYYSQIVNDFQKGDIAEGYSVSREKKESFPLTVTSAQKNPTAFYLCASSSQTGGEQFFGPGTRLTVL.

There are a few counts of this clone. V and J are TRBV5-6 and TRBJ1-1, with D hard to call. The CDR3 spans 13 residues. Trimming cost V 0 bases and J 1 base, with 4 bases left between them. Germline V gene data show CDR1 as SGHDT and CDR2 as YYEEEE. The CDR3 sequence: CASSLGRNTEAFF. Written as DNA, the CDR3 is TGTGCCAGCAGCTTGGGGAGGAACACTGAAGCTTTCTTT.